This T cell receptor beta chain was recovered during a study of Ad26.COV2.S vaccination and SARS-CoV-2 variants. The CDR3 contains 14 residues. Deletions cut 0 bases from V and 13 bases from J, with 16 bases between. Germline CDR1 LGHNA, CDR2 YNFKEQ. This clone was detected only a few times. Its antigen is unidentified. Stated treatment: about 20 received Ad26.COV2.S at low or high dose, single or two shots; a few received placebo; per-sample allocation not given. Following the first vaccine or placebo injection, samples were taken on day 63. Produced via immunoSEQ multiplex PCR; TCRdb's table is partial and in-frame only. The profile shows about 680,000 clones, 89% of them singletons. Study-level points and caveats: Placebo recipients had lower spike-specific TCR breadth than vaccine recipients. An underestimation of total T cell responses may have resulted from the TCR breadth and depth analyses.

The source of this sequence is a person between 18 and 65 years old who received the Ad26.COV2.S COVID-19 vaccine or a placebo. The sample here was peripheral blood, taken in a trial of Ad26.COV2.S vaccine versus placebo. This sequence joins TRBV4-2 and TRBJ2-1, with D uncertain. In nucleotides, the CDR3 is TGTGCCAGCAGCCAAGATCACTCAGAAATGGCCCAGTTCTTC. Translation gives CASSQDHSEMAQFF.